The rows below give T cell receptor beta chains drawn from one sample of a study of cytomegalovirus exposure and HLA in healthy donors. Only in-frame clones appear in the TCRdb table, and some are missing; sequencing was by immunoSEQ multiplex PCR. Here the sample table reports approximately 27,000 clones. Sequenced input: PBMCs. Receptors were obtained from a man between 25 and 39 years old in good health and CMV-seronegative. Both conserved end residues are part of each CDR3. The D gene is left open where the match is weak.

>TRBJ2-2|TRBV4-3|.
TGCGCCAGCAGCCGGGAGGTTACCAGCACCGGGGAGCTGTTTTTT
CASSREVTSTGELFF
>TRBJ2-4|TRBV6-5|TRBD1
TGTGCCAGCAGGCGCCTGACAGGGTACGGGAACATTCAGTACTTC
CASRRLTGYGNIQYF
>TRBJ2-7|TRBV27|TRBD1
TGTGCCAGCAGTTCATGGGACAGGGTGGGCCAGTACTTC
CASSSWDRVGQYF
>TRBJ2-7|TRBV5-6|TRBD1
TGTGCCAGCAACCAGAGGGGGCTCGGCGAGCAGTACTTC
CASNQRGLGEQYF
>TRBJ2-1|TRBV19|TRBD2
TGTGCCAGTAGTATAGCTCTAGCGGGTGAGCAGTTCTTC
CASSIALAGEQFF
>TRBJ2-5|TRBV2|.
TGTGCCAGCAGTGAAGCGCAGAGCGGGTCAGAGACCCAGTACTTC
CASSEAQSGSETQYF
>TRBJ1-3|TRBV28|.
TGTGCCAGCAGTTTCGGACACTCTGGAAACACCATATATTTT
CASSFGHSGNTIYF
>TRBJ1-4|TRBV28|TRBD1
TGTGCCAGCAGTCTGCCCCAGGGGGATGAAAAACTGTTTTTT
CASSLPQGDEKLFF
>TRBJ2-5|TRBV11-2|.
TGTGCCAGCAGCTTACCAAACTGGACACAATTAGAGACCCAGTACTTC
CASSLPNWTQLETQYF
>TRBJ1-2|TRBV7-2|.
TGTGCCAGCAGCCCACACCGAGGGTTTTTTAACTATGGCTACACCTTC
CASSPHRGFFNYGYTF
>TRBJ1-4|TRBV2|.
TGTGCCAGCAGTGGATACAGGGCTCGTAATGAAAAACTGTTTTTT
CASSGYRARNEKLFF
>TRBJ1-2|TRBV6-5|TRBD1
TGTGCCAGCAGTTACCCTCTGGGCAGGGGGCTTTATGGCTACACCTTC
CASSYPLGRGLYGYTF
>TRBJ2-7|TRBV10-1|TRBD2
TGCGCCAGCAGTGATGGTCTAGCGGGACTCTACGAGCAGTACTTC
CASSDGLAGLYEQYF
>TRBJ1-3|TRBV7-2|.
TGTGCCAGCAGCTTAGGACCCGGCGGGGCTGGAAACACCATATATTTT
CASSLGPGGAGNTIYF
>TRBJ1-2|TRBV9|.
TGTGCCAGCAGCGTAGGAAGGGGTTATGGCTACACCTTC
CASSVGRGYGYTF